Sequencing of this T cell receptor beta chain was carried out in a study of T cells in Graves' hyperthyroidism and ophthalmopathy (dated by TCRdb to about 2019). About the full investigation: Peripheral blood samples were taken at the time of initial diagnosis, prior to any treatment. A discovery cohort of roughly 100 patients, approximately 45 with Graves' ophthalmopathy and approximately 55 with stable Graves' hyperthyroidism, was used to find distinguishing TCR V-J signatures. An independent validation cohort of under 20 hyperthyroidism patients and more than 15 patients who later progressed to ophthalmopathy tested prospective prediction of ophthalmopathy. The approximately 100 discovery patients were divided at random into training and test sets in a 7:3 ratio. In addition, the study compared T-cell repertoires in thyroid tissue and in blood from five to seven Graves' hyperthyroidism patients. Following sampling, methimazole starting at 30 mg daily was given to hyperthyroidism patients, and high-dose intravenous methylprednisolone was given to ophthalmopathy patients. The paper reports TCR Vbeta CDR3 sequencing of fewer than 150 peripheral blood samples: under 45 ophthalmopathy, fewer than 85 hyperthyroidism and 17 progressor patients. Here is what the overall study found, with its caveats: Most expanded thyroid clonotypes (frequency above 0.001) were also detected in blood, suggesting blood repertoires may reflect thyroid immune responses. In cross-validation, a model built on a 13 V-J signature told ophthalmopathy apart from stable hyperthyroidism with just under 90% sensitivity and roughly 83% specificity, and in testing the same model reached 80%/75%. No statistical method was used to fix the sample size in advance, and group allocation was not hidden from the investigators. In validation, progression to ophthalmopathy was predicted by the model with nearly 71% sensitivity and around 75% specificity, a median of approximately 6.5 months before onset.

After removal of 5 bases from V and 5 bases from J, the junction retains 2 bases not matched to a gene. The CDR3 runs 13 amino acids, cysteine and phenylalanine included. Solely the CDR3 DNA is kept, with 39 bases framed from the first base. The germline V gene supplies CDR1 SGHNT and CDR2 YENEEA. There are many counts of this clonotype. The specificity of this receptor is unknown. No base quality values were provided; no much bigger clone lies one nucleotide off. Amplification of TCR beta CDR3 regions was carried out from RNA transcripts. A first-round RT-PCR of the TCR CDR3 used the HTBI primer set with the Qiagen OneStep RT-PCR kit. A second multiplex PCR round built the libraries, followed by size selection and purification. Sequencing of the libraries was done on an Illumina HiSeq2000 using paired-end 100 bp reads. In the source study's methods: SOAPnuke was used to process the raw data, throwing out any read that contained adapters or uncalled bases, had a mean Phred below 15, or lacked an exact constant-primer or identifier match. COPE v1.2.5 was used to merge the high-quality paired reads, and each unique nucleotide sequence was defined as a clonotype. MiTCR v1.1 was used to align clonotypes to the IMGT TRBV, TRBD and TRBJ reference segments. The analysis was restricted to V-J combinations with a frequency above 0.0001, which together covered 99% to 99.2% of the repertoires. A TCS score was defined as the ratio of F50 (clonal expansion) to E x V (chaos), with BLOSUM62-based TCRdist applied between CDR3 peptides within each V-J. Welch's t-statistics and random forest reduced fewer than 550 V-J features to 10 to 15, which were used in a naive Bayes classifier (R e1071). In-frame beta chains were kept once TCRdb had trimmed the public reads at Q25 with fastp and called clones with MiXCR. Each CDR3 protein appears once, grouped with its most common genes and DNA. For this entry, the V and J calls and clone size follow TCRdb and not the study's own pipeline. The sample includes 500,000 to 600,000 distinct CDR3 sequences, with over 15% observed a single time. The biggest ten clones account for around a sixth of the sample.

A patient counted as having stable Graves' hyperthyroidism if no progression to ophthalmopathy occurred over 18 months of follow-up. Hyperthyroidism patients were aged 18 to 65 years and newly diagnosed, with disease duration of less than 2 months. Exclusion was applied to patients with uncontrolled infections, other autoimmune diseases, pregnancy or lactation. Diagnoses were based on clinical symptoms, serum thyroxine and TRAb, thyroid ultrasound and orbital computed tomography. PBMCs were isolated from 7.5 to 10 ml of fresh peripheral blood by Ficoll-Paque density gradient centrifugation. Total RNA was extracted using Trizol reagent, and RNA quality was assessed on an Agilent 2100 Bioanalyzer.

Sequencing was done on a sample of blood. The TCR comes from a woman under 30 with Graves' hyperthyroidism. The rearranged chain carries TRBV11-3 and TRBJ1-2; 10 of the junction bases match TRBD1. The DNA sequence is TGTGCCAGCAGCAAGGACAGGGGGTATGGCTACACCTTC. Translated, it reads CASSKDRGYGYTF.